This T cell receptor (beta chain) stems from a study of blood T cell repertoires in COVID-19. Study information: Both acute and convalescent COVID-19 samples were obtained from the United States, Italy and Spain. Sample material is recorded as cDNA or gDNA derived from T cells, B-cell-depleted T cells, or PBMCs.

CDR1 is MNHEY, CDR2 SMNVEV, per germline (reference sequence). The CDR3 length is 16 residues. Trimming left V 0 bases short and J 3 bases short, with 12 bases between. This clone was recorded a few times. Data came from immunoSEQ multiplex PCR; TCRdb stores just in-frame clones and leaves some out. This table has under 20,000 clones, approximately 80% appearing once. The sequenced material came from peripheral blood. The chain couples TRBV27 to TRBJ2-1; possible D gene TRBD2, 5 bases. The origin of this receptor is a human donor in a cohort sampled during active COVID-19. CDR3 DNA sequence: TGTGCCAGCAGTTTATCAGGAGGAGCCAGCTACAATGAGCAGTTCTTC. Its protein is CASSLSGGASYNEQFF.